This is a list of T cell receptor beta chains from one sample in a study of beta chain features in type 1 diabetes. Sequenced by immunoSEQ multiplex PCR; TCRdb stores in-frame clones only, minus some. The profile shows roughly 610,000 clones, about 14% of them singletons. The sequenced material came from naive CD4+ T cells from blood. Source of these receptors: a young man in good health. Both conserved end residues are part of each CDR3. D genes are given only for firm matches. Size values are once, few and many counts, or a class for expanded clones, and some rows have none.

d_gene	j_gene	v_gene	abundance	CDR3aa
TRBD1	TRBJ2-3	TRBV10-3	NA	CAISKGQGAYTQYF
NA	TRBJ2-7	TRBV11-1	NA	CASSLARTGLYEQYF
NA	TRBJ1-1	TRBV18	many	CASSPQGMNTEAFF
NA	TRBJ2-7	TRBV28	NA	CASSFPPYEQYF
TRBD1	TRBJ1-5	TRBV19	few	CASTRQGGNQPQHF
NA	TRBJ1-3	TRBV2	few	CASSFSSGNTIYF
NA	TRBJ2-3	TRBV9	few	CASSVDVRDTQYF
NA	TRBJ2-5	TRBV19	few	CASSISDSKETQYF
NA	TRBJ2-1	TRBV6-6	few	CASSYKAEQFF
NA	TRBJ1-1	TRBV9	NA	CASSVAPTGNTEAFF
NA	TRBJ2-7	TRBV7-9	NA	CASRGRETPYEQYF
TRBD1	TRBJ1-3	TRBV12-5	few	CASGLGTGDANTIYF
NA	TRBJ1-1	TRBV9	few	CASSPLGGAEAFF
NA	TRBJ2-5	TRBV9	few	CASSVGVELETQYF
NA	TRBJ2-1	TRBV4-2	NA	CASSQDMGNEQFF
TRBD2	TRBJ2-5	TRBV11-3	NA	CASSPGLAGETQYF
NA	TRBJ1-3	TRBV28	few	CASSFGGGNTIYF
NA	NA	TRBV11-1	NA	CASSLAWARDEQYF
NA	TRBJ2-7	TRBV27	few	CASSPLRGYSADGYEQYF
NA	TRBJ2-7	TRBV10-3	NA	CAISESTIGGTYEQYF
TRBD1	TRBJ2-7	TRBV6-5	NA	CASSRSVTGDYEQYF
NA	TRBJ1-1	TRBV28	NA	CASSFQGTEAFF
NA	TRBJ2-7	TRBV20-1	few	CSARKPDEQYF
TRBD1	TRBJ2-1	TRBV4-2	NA	CASTSGTGYNEQFF
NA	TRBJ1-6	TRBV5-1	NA	CASKMGRGQVSPLHF
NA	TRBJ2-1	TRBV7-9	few	CASSLGAGRVNEQFF
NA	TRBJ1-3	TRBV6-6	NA	CASSYNGWFGNTIYF
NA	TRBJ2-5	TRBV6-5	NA	CASRQGQETQYF
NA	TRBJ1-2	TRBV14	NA	CASSQVQGVVVGYTF
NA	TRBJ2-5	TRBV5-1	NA	CASSPVSPGRRETQYF
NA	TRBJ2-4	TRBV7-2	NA	CASGGFGENIQYF
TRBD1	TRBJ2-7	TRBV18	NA	CASSHRDSEQYF
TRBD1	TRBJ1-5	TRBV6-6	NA	CASSYDRGAQPQHF
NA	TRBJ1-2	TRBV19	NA	CASNSYGYTF
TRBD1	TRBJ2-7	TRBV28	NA	CASSLTGTGSYEQYF
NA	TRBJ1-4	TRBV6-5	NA	CASSYSINLGLFF
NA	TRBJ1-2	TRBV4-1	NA	CASSQETGRYGYTF
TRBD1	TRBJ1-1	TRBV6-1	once	CASRGQGAITEAFF
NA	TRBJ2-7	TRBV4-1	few	CASSQGRSPSYEQYF
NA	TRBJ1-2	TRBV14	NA	CASSQRGYGYTF
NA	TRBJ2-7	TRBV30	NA	CAWRDIHEQYF
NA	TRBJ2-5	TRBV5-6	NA	CASSLSIRETQYF
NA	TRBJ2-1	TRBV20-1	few	CSAITIYEQFF
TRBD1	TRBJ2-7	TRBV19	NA	CASRRTDRVEQYF
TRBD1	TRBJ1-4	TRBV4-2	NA	CASSQAGTGDEKLFF
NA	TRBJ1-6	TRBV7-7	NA	CASSLVLWAPEGGRIRSPLHF
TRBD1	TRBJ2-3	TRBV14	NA	CASSPRRTGTTDTQYF
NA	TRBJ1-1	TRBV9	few	CASSVTGMSEAFF
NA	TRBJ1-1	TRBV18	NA	CASSPRSRTAEAFF
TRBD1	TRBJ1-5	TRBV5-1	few	CASSVGTGDSNQPQHF
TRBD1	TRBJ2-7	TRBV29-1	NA	CSAATGGPPSEYF
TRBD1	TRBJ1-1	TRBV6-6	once	CASSYPGQGNTEAFF
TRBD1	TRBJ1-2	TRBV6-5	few	CASSYSRTGRMGGYTF